These 18 T cell receptor beta chains originate from one sample sequenced in a study of blood T cell repertoires in COVID-19. Generated by immunoSEQ multiplex PCR, the TCRdb table keeps only in-frame clones and is missing some. The table shows about 240,000 clones, with about 86% occurring only once. Sequencing used peripheral blood. The source of these receptors is a woman of 80 years or more with acute or convalescent COVID-19.

A single count supports this clone. The V gene is TRBV2, the J gene TRBJ2-2; 7 bases line up with TRBD1. J gave up 0 bases and V 7 bases, and 8 bases lay outside the gene matches. Germline V gives CDR1 SNHLY, CDR2 FYNNEI. The length of the CDR3 is 16 residues. The CDR3: CASISDRRPNTGELFF. CDR3 nucleotides: TGTGCCAGCATCTCGGACAGGCGACCGAACACCGGGGAGCTGTTTTTT.

V and J are TRBV3-1 (or the pseudogene TRBV3-2) and TRBJ2-2; 9 bases line up with TRBD2. The J segment lost 6 bases and the V segment lost 4 bases, leaving 0 bases of the junction unmatched. This CDR3 contains 13 residues. Germline V CDR1 and CDR2: LGHDT, YNNKEL (reference sequence). CDR3 nucleotide sequence: TGTGCCAGCAGCCTAGCGGGGGCCGGGGAGCTGTTTTTT. Protein: CASSLAGAGELFF.

The count of this clone is one. The chain employs TRBV28 and TRBJ2-5, with TRBD2 matching 8 bases. This CDR3 is 15 amino acids long. Germline values: CDR1 MDHEN, CDR2 SYDVKM. The V gene end was trimmed by 5 bases and the J gene end by 2 bases; junction bases not matched to a gene: 7. The CDR3 is CASSPISGGQETQYF. DNA of the CDR3: TGTGCCAGCAGTCCCATCTCGGGGGGGCAAGAGACCCAGTACTTC.

For the CDR3, the DNA is TGTGCCAGCAGTTACTCGATTCTAGTCATTGGCAATGAGCAGTTCTTC. Translated: CASSYSILVIGNEQFF. J is TRBJ2-1 and V is TRBV6-6; D unresolved. The CDR3 length is 16 residues. Germline lookup yields CDR1 MNHNY and CDR2 SVGAGI (reference sequence). V shed 0 bases and J shed 6 bases, with 15 bases lying between them.

The chain carries TRBV6-5 and TRBJ2-3, with D tentatively TRBD2 (5 bases). The CDR3 is made up of 13 amino acids. Trimming removed 7 bases from V and 2 bases from J, with 10 bases in between. Per the germline V gene, CDR1 is MNHEY and CDR2 is SVGAGI. This CDR3 is CASKEDPTDTQYF. The CDR3 nucleotides are TGTGCCAGCAAGGAGGATCCCACAGATACGCAGTATTTT.

The genes are TRBV18 and TRBJ1-2, with 11 positions matching TRBD1. The length of the CDR3 is 14 residues. J was trimmed by 4 bases and V by 3 bases; bases with no gene match: 1. CDR1 and CDR2 from the germline V gene are KGHSH and LQKENI. CDR3 protein: CASSPGTGGYGYTF. CDR3 bases: TGTGCCAGCTCACCGGGGACAGGGGGCTATGGCTACACCTTC.

CDR3 nucleotide sequence: TGTGCCAGCAGATCTGGGGGCACTGGAAACACCATATATTTT. It specifies CASRSGGTGNTIYF. The rearrangement links TRBV28 to TRBJ1-3; D possibly corresponds to TRBD1 (6 bases). Germline CDR1 reads MDHEN; CDR2 reads SYDVKM. The V and J ends lost 6 bases and 2 bases respectively, with 11 bases between them. The CDR3 is 14 residues long. Full variable domain (missing parts from reference TRBV28 and TRBJ1-3): DVKVTQSSRYLVKRTGEKVFLECVQDMDHENMFWYRQDPGLGLRLIYFSYDVKMKEKGDIPEGYSVSREKKERFSLILESASTNQTSMYLCASRSGGTGNTIYFGEGSWLTVV.

The CDR3 protein is CASSLAGTGNRGRSGANVLTF. CDR3 coding DNA: TGCGCCAGCAGCTTGGCGGGGACAGGGAATCGGGGAAGGTCTGGGGCCAACGTCCTGACTTTC. This rearrangement joins TRBV5-1 to TRBJ2-6; TRBD1 matches 9 bases. Trimming removed 0 bases from V and 1 base from J; junction bases left unmatched: 14. Germline V gene data show CDR1 as SGHRS and CDR2 as YFSETQ. The CDR3 consists of 21 residues.

This clone was recorded only once. The chain joins TRBV11-1 to TRBJ1-6, with D tentatively TRBD1 (6 bases). CDR1 is SGHAT, CDR2 FQDESV, per germline (reference sequence). V was trimmed by 4 bases and J by 0 bases, leaving 7 bases between them. CDR3 length equals 15 residues. In nucleotides, the CDR3 is TGTGCCAGCAGCTCACAGGGCTCCTATAATTCACCCCTCCACTTT. Residues: CASSSQGSYNSPLHF.

V usage is TRBV9 and J usage is TRBJ2-1; 12 nucleotides align to TRBD2. V lost 1 base to trimming and J lost 4 bases; unmatched junction nucleotides: 12. CDR1 and CDR2 from the germline V gene are SGDLS and YYNGEE. This CDR3 region has 19 residues. DNA of the CDR3: TGTGCCAGCAGCGTATCCCCCGGGAGAACTAGCGGGGGGTACAATGAGCAGTTCTTC. Translating it yields CASSVSPGRTSGGYNEQFF.

This sequence joins TRBV12-3 or TRBV12-4 and TRBJ1-1; 7 bases align to TRBD1. V lost 7 bases and J lost 1; bases outside the gene matches: 3. The CDR3 is made up of 13 amino acids. CDR3 nucleotides: TGTGCCAGCACCGGGACAGCGAACACTGAAGCTTTCTTT. Protein sequence: CASTGTANTEAFF.

V gene TRBV7-2 combines with J gene TRBJ1-5, with 8 bases that match TRBD1. CDR3 length: 17 residues. Germline V gene data show CDR1 as SGHTA and CDR2 as FQGNSA. The J segment lost 7 bases and the V segment lost 3 bases, leaving 14 bases of the junction unmatched. The CDR3 loop is CASSLGWGAGGGQPQHF. In DNA, the CDR3 is TGTGCCAGCAGCTTGGGTTGGGGCGCAGGGGGCGGACAGCCCCAGCATTTT.

This chain joins TRBV2 and TRBJ2-7, with a possible D match to TRBD1 (5 bases). V lost 5 bases to trimming and J lost 9 bases, with 20 bases between them. CDR1 is SNHLY and CDR2 is FYNNEI in the germline V gene. CDR3 length: 14 residues. DNA of the CDR3: TGTGCCAGCAGTCCAATCCAGGGAATGGGCGGGCAGTACTTC. Its protein product is CASSPIQGMGGQYF.

V and J are TRBV10-2 and TRBJ2-4; TRBD1 matches 8 bases. The V gene's germline CDR1 is WSHSY and CDR2 SAAADI. V lost 8 bases, J lost 2 bases, and 5 bases stayed unmatched. The CDR3 totals 14 residues. CDR3 amino acids: CASGDRGSKNIQYF. In DNA, the CDR3 is TGCGCCAGCGGAGACAGGGGTTCCAAAAACATTCAGTACTTC.

This rearrangement joins TRBV6-1 to TRBJ2-4; no clear D. Germline values: CDR1 MNHNS, CDR2 SASEGT. This CDR3 region has 16 residues. V lost 4 bases and J lost 0, with 13 bases in between. CDR3 DNA sequence: TGTGCCAGCAGTGCCGGTTCAGGCTTAGCCAAAAACATTCAGTACTTC. It codes for CASSAGSGLAKNIQYF.

The rearrangement joins TRBV11-2 to TRBJ2-2; maybe TRBD1 (5 bases). The CDR3 runs 15 residues. Trimming took 1 base from V and 4 from J, leaving 10 bases between them. CDR1 is SGHAT and CDR2 is FQNNGV in the germline V gene. The CDR3 spells CASSLGTGVTGELFF. CDR3 nucleotides: TGTGCCAGCAGCTTAGGAACAGGTGTCACCGGGGAGCTGTTTTTT.

This clone showed up just once. The V and J genes are TRBV5-4 and TRBJ1-4; 8 nucleotides match TRBD1. CDR1 and CDR2 (germline): SGHNT, YYREEE (reference sequence). The junction had 12 bases not matched to a gene; V was cut back by 4 bases and J by 10 bases. The CDR3 is 15 residues long. The CDR3 nucleotides read TGTGCCAGCAGCACGCCGGGACAGGCCCCGGTAAAACTGTTTTTT. It yields the protein CASSTPGQAPVKLFF.

The chain employs TRBV28 and TRBJ2-5, with a possible D match to TRBD1 (6 bases). CDR1 is MDHEN, CDR2 SYDVKM, per germline. Trimming pared 6 bases from V and 2 bases from J, leaving 13 bases between. There are 14 residues in the CDR3. As DNA, the CDR3 is TGTGCCAGCAGACCCACAGGGCCTCAAGAGACCCAGTACTTC. It encodes CASRPTGPQETQYF.